Presented here are 14 T cell receptor beta chains from one specimen sequenced in a study of T-cell reconstitution after alpha-beta-depleted transplantation in children. Preparing the TCRbeta library involved the use of unique molecular identifiers. Each CDR3 protein gets one entry after TCRdb re-called the PCR reads with MiXCR. The profile covers hundreds of thousands of distinct CDR3 sequences, with roughly 13% appearing a single time and 2.2% taken by the ten largest. The source material was PBMCs, mostly from graft donor cells, sampled 360 days after TCRalphabeta/CD19-depleted stem cell transplant. These TCRs come from a male patient under 18 who had a stem cell transplant for acute myeloid leukemia, so the T cells may come from the graft donor.

This chain joins TRBV28 and TRBJ2-7; the D gene is possibly TRBD2 (6 bases). Per the germline V gene, CDR1 is MDHEN and CDR2 is SYDVKM. Trimming removed 8 bases at V and 3 bases at J, with 17 bases between. This CDR3 region has 14 residues. The CDR3 sequence is CASLTPGVRYEQYF. The CDR3 region has the DNA TGTGCCAGCCTGACTCCGGGAGTTCGCTACGAGCAGTACTTC.

Of note for this clonotype: This may arise from a read error, as a much more abundant clone is one base away. V usage is TRBV5-1 and J usage is TRBJ2-7; TRBD2 is a possible D gene (6 bases). CDR1 is SGHRS and CDR2 is YFSETQ in the germline V gene. This CDR3 is built from 13 residues. This chain's CDR3 is CASSLPSDYQQYF. CDR3 coding DNA: TGCGCCAGCAGCTTGCCTAGCGACTACCAGCAGTACTTC.

The V and J genes are TRBV3-1 and TRBJ2-3; D remains ambiguous. The V gene lost 0 bases and the J gene lost 0 bases, with 10 bases spanning the gap. Per germline, CDR1 LGHDT and CDR2 YNNKEL (reference sequence). The CDR3 extends over 16 amino acids. CDR3 sequence: CASSQEAVPSTDTQYF. Here the CDR3 DNA reads TGTGCCAGCAGCCAAGAGGCGGTCCCAAGCACAGATACGCAGTATTTT.

This clonotype has only a few counts. This sequence joins TRBV4-2 and TRBJ1-2; weak D call: TRBD1 (5 bases). The CDR3 contains 15 residues. With 5 bases removed from V and 2 bases from J, the gap between germline ends came to 15 bases. Germline-derived CDR1 and CDR2 are LGHNA and YNFKEQ. The CDR3 nucleotides are TGTGCCAGCAGCTTACCCGGGACCTTAAACTATGGCTACACCTTC. This translates into CASSLPGTLNYGYTF.

The genes are TRBV4-3 and TRBJ1-2, with D possibly being TRBD1 (5 bases). The germline V gene has CDR1 LGHNA and CDR2 YSLEER. Trimming took 0 bases from V and 3 from J, leaving 11 bases between them. The CDR3 has 15 residues. DNA for the CDR3: TGCGCCAGCAGCCAAGATCTGGGGGGGGACTATGGCTACACCTTC. This codes for CASSQDLGGDYGYTF.

This clonotype was detected only a few times. The chain has TRBV20-1 and TRBJ2-3; tentative D call: TRBD2 (5 bases). Germline CDR1 reads DFQATT; CDR2 reads SNEGSKA (reference sequence). Trimming left V 6 bases short and J 1 base short, with 17 bases between. CDR3 length equals 15 residues. In DNA form, the CDR3 reads TGCAGTGCCGGGGTGAAGGGTCCACGCACAGATACGCAGTATTTT. This codes for CSAGVKGPRTDTQYF.

V is TRBV6-8 and J is TRBJ2-4; D ambiguous. This CDR3 region has 19 residues. The V gene lost 8 bases and the J gene lost 8 bases, with 34 bases spanning the gap. Germline CDR1 reads MNHGY; CDR2 reads SAAAGT. The CDR3 coding sequence is TGTGCCAGCCTCTTCCCGGGCTCCGAGCCGTCTGCGAGTGGGGACATTCAGTACTTC. It encodes CASLFPGSEPSASGDIQYF.

The rearrangement links TRBV20-1 to TRBJ2-2; 8 bases align to TRBD2. Per germline, CDR1 DFQATT and CDR2 SNEGSKA (reference sequence). The CDR3 is made up of 17 amino acids. Germline trimming cut 0 bases from V and 4 bases from J; bases unmatched to any gene: 10. CDR3 DNA sequence: TGCAGTGCTAGAGATCGGGGTCGGGCGGGAGGCACCGGGGAGCTGTTTTTT. Translated: CSARDRGRAGGTGELFF.

The gene calls are TRBV27 and TRBJ2-1; D is unresolved. The CDR3 spans 15 residues. V dropped 2 bases and J dropped 0 bases, with 8 bases sitting between them. Germline CDR1 is MNHEY and CDR2 is SMNVEV (reference sequence). The DNA for the CDR3 is TGTGCCAGCAGTTTAGAGGCCCCCTCCTACAATGAGCAGTTCTTC. Translated, it gives CASSLEAPSYNEQFF.

This clonotype was found a few times. The gene calls are TRBV5-1 and TRBJ2-7, with D maybe TRBD1 (6 bases). V dropped 0 bases and J dropped 3 bases, with 10 bases sitting between them. Germline V gives CDR1 SGHRS, CDR2 YFSETQ. The CDR3 consists of 14 residues. The CDR3 DNA reads as TGCGCCAGCAGCTTGGCCAACAGGGTCTACGAGCAGTACTTC. This sequence encodes CASSLANRVYEQYF.

The chain carries TRBV20-1 and TRBJ1-1; D not certain. This CDR3 has 16 residues. In germline, CDR1 is DFQATT, CDR2 SNEGSKA (reference sequence). Trimming removed 3 bases at V and 0 bases at J, with 17 bases between. The CDR3 nucleotides are TGCAGTGCTAGGAGTGGGATGGGGAGGATGAACACTGAAGCTTTCTTT. This encodes CSARSGMGRMNTEAFF.

This clonotype was observed at least ten times. J is TRBJ2-1 and V is TRBV29-1, with 9 nucleotides matching TRBD1. Germline V CDR1 and CDR2: SQVTM, ANQGSEA. This CDR3 has 12 amino acids. CDR3 amino acids: CSTGTGQHEQFF. The DNA for the CDR3 is TGCAGTACCGGGACAGGGCAACATGAGCAGTTCTTC.

This clonotype was seen a few times. The junction departs from the called germline gene at one end, perhaps through a read error. The V call is TRBV7-7, the J call TRBJ2-1; TRBD1 agrees at 8 bases. This CDR3 contains 15 residues. Per the germline V gene, CDR1 is SSHAT and CDR2 is FNYEAQ (reference sequence). The CDR3 loop is CASSLDRGAYNEQFF. The CDR3, as DNA: TGTGCTAGCAGCTTAGACAGGGGCGCCTACAATGAGCAGTTCTTC.

This clonotype has ten or more counts. The chain carries TRBV4-3 and TRBJ2-2, with D uncertain. Germline V gives CDR1 LGHNA, CDR2 YSLEER. This CDR3 comprises 15 residues. The ends were cut back, 1 base at V and 3 bases at J, with 9 bases in the middle. The DNA for the CDR3 is TGCGCCAGCAGCCAAGGTATAGAGTACACCGGGGAGCTGTTTTTT. Translation gives CASSQGIEYTGELFF.